These 4 T cell receptor beta chains came from one sample sequenced in a study of blood T cells in healthy people across ages. It was with a sample-barcoded 5' primer and a J-beta primer mix that a second PCR of roughly 6 to 11 cycles was run. TCRdb re-called the 5' RACE reads through MiXCR, storing one row per CDR3 protein. The profile covers about 1.4 million distinct CDR3 sequences, with 59% appearing a single time and 6.5% to 8.5% taken by the ten largest. Material: blood. These receptors came from a man aged 18 to 29 in good health.

V and J are TRBV29-1 and TRBJ1-2; D is uncertain. Trimming removed 2 bases from V and 4 bases from J, with 14 bases in between. The CDR3 contains 14 residues. CDR1 and CDR2 from the germline V gene are SQVTM and ANQGSEA. This CDR3 is CSVELGTISYGYTF. The CDR3 region has the DNA TGCAGCGTTGAACTAGGTACCATCAGCTATGGCTACACCTTC.

J is TRBJ2-3 and V is TRBV6-5; D possibly matches TRBD1 or TRBD2 (5 bases each). Trimming left V 5 bases short and J 0 bases short, with 9 bases between. Germline-derived CDR1 and CDR2 are MNHEY and SVGAGI. The CDR3 loop spans 14 amino acids. Written as DNA, the CDR3 is TGTGCCAGCAGTGGGGACCACAGCACAGATACGCAGTATTTT. Its translation: CASSGDHSTDTQYF.

The sample holds a few counts of this clonotype. This chain uses TRBV29-1 with TRBJ2-6, with 8 bases lining up with TRBD1. Losses at the gene ends were 6 bases for V and 4 bases for J; bases not matched to a gene: 5. Per the germline V gene, CDR1 is SQVTM and CDR2 is ANQGSEA. There are 14 residues in the CDR3. CDR3 sequence reads: CSVTGEGGANVLTF. In DNA form, the CDR3 reads TGCAGCGTGACAGGGGAAGGGGGGGCCAACGTCCTGACTTTC.

This chain joins TRBV4-3 and TRBJ2-2; the D gene is possibly TRBD2 (6 bases). Trimming cost V 5 bases and J 1 base, with 14 bases left between them. The length of the CDR3 is 16 residues. CDR1 is LGHNA, CDR2 YSLEER, per germline. The DNA for the CDR3 is TGCGCCAGCAGCGCATGGCGGGGATTGAACACCGGGGAGCTGTTTTTT. Translating gives CASSAWRGLNTGELFF.